Sequencing of this T cell receptor beta chain was carried out in a study of chemoradiotherapy in HPV16-positive cancers. Study as a whole: A couple of HPV16-positive patients' cells yielded candidate HPV-specific clones and common motifs. Study-level results: During treatment, candidate HPV-specific clones and E7-related motifs expanded in tumor. Functional assays defining HPV-specific T cells used only a couple of HPV16-positive patients.

Samples were taken several times over chemoradiotherapy. V was pared by 7 bases and J by 1 base, with 9 bases between. Germline CDR1 and CDR2: MGHDK and SYGVNS. The CDR3 length is 13 residues. Comments on this clone: Its antigen is still unknown.

Libraries were prepared by immunoSEQ multiplex PCR; TCRdb keeps only in-frame clonotypes and omits some of them. Here the sample spans roughly 9,000 clones, 71% being singletons. The chain is built from TRBV25-1 and TRBJ2-3; D not certain. The clonotype was recovered from a human donor with HPV-associated anogenital cancer. The sample here was taken from a patient who underwent chemoradiotherapy. CDR3 in amino acids: CASTPAGTDTQYF. The CDR3 DNA reads as TGTGCCAGCACCCCGGCGGGCACAGATACGCAGTATTTT.